Given below is one T cell receptor beta chain in context. What it binds is not known. Read data end 3 residues before the CDR3 end; the end is taken from the germline J gene. Only in-frame clones appear in the TCRdb table, and some are missing; sequencing was by immunoSEQ multiplex PCR. This sample contains about 30,000 clones. The source of the sample is a study of Tregs in tolerant kidney transplant recipients. Study findings and constraints: The most relevant donor-specific Treg TCRbeta repertoire apparently came from expansion with activated donor B cells. Validation in larger populations is needed because few patients were studied.

V shed 0 bases and J shed 5 bases, with 18 bases lying between them. Germline assignment: CDR1 SGHRS and CDR2 YFSETQ. CDR3 length: 17 amino acids. The TCR sequence derives from a human donor who received a combined kidney and bone marrow transplant. The V gene is TRBV5-1, the J gene TRBJ2-1; D might be TRBD2 (6 bases). The specimen comprised CD8+ T cells from blood, sampled before the transplant. CDR3 sequence reads: CASSLEAGGFTDNEQFF. The part of the CDR3 DNA that was read is TGCGCCAGCAGCTTGGAGGCCGGAGGGTTCACGGACAATGAG.